The 14 T cell receptor beta chains listed next were all sequenced from one sample in a study of T-cell reconstitution after alpha-beta-depleted transplantation in children. Construction of the TCRbeta library involved unique molecular identifiers. A single record per CDR3 protein comes from TCRdb applying MiXCR to the PCR reads. The data contain about 980,000 distinct CDR3 sequences, about 29% of them singletons. The sequencing used PBMCs, mostly from graft donor cells, collected 360 days after TCRalphabeta/CD19-depleted stem cell transplant. These TCRs come from a boy under three years old who had a stem cell transplant for SCID, so the T cells may come from the graft donor.

This clonotype was observed a few times. The V gene is TRBV18, the J gene TRBJ2-1; weak D call: TRBD1 (6 bases). Germline CDR1 reads KGHSH; CDR2 reads LQKENI. Trimming removed 3 bases from V and 10 bases from J, with 16 bases in between. The CDR3 has 14 amino acids. The CDR3 sequence: CASSPNPGAGEQFF. CDR3 in DNA: TGTGCCAGCTCACCCAATCCAGGGGCAGGGGAGCAGTTCTTC.

V gene TRBV6-1 combines with J gene TRBJ1-5, with D unclear. Germline CDR1 and CDR2: MNHNS and SASEGT. The CDR3 is made up of 15 amino acids. Trimming left V 8 bases short and J 0 bases short, with 14 bases between. The CDR3 sequence is CASHANEFSNQPQHF. Written as DNA, the CDR3 is TGTGCCAGCCACGCTAATGAATTTAGCAATCAGCCCCAGCATTTT.

The V and J genes are TRBV29-1 and TRBJ2-2; TRBD2 matches 9 bases. The ends lost 6 bases at V and 7 bases at J; junction bases unmatched: 12. The CDR3 extends over 15 amino acids. Germline V lookup: CDR1 SQVTM, CDR2 ANQGSEA. The CDR3 DNA follows: TGCAGCGTAGGGAGCGGGGGGTTCCCCGGCGGGGAGCTGTTTTTT. As protein: CSVGSGGFPGGELFF.

This clonotype was detected only a few times. The chain links TRBV20-1 to TRBJ1-5; no clear D. Looked up from germline, CDR1 is DFQATT and CDR2 is SNEGSKA (reference sequence). This CDR3 has 15 residues. V was cut by 0 bases and J by 3 bases, with 12 bases left in between. The chain's CDR3 is CSARDRGSSNQPQHF. The DNA for the CDR3 is TGCAGTGCTAGAGATCGAGGCAGCTCCAATCAGCCCCAGCATTTT.

This clonotype was recorded a few times. The V gene is TRBV5-8, the J gene TRBJ2-4, with TRBD1 identical over 10 bases. The CDR3 is made up of 16 amino acids. CDR1 is SGHTS, CDR2 YDEGEE, per germline. V dropped 0 bases and J dropped 5; count of bases not matched to a gene: 5. The CDR3 DNA sequence: TGTGCCAGCAGCTTGGGAACCGGGACAGGGGAAAACATTCAGTACTTC. Residues: CASSLGTGTGENIQYF.

The genes are TRBV5-1 and TRBJ2-1; 13 nucleotides line up with TRBD2. The germline V gene encodes CDR1 SGHRS and CDR2 YFSETQ. The J segment lost 6 bases and the V segment lost 1 base, leaving 10 bases of the junction unmatched. The CDR3 length is 18 residues. This CDR3 reads CASSLILTLAGGSNEQFF. The CDR3 DNA follows: TGCGCCAGCAGCTTGATCCTCACACTAGCGGGGGGGAGCAATGAGCAGTTCTTC.

A few counts support this clonotype. The DNA of the CDR3 is TGTGCCAGTAGGACAGGGGGCGCAGTAAATTCACCCCTCCACTTT. It encodes CASRTGGAVNSPLHF. The chain is built from TRBV19 and TRBJ1-6; 10 bases fit TRBD1. The CDR3 sequence is 15 residues long. Germline V gene sequence: CDR1 LNHDA, CDR2 SQIVND (reference sequence). Losses at the gene ends were 6 bases for V and 7 bases for J; bases not matched to a gene: 6.

The chain couples TRBV12-3 or TRBV12-4 to TRBJ2-1; the D gene could be TRBD1 or TRBD2 (6 bases each). Trimming left V 5 bases short and J 9 bases short, with 35 bases between. The CDR3 sequence is 20 residues long. The CDR3 sequence is CASSPNPGFRGYTGGSEQFF. CDR3 DNA sequence: TGTGCCAGCAGTCCCAACCCGGGGTTTAGGGGGTACACCGGGGGCAGTGAGCAGTTCTTC.

This clonotype was picked up a small number of times. V gene TRBV6-2 or TRBV6-3 combines with J gene TRBJ2-2, with D perhaps matching TRBD2 (6 bases). The CDR3 length is 16 residues. V lost 5 bases and J lost 3, with 16 bases in between. Per the germline V gene, CDR1 is MNHEY and CDR2 is SVGEGT. The DNA for the CDR3 is TGTGCCAGCAGTCGGCGACTAGGAGCCCACACCGGGGAGCTGTTTTTT. Its protein is CASSRRLGAHTGELFF.

V and J are TRBV12-3 or TRBV12-4 and TRBJ2-2; D possibly matches TRBD1 or TRBD2 (5 bases each). With 8 bases removed from V and 5 bases from J, the gap between germline ends came to 12 bases. The CDR3 length is 13 residues. The CDR3 sequence is CASAFGATGELFF. As DNA, the CDR3 is TGTGCCAGCGCCTTCGGGGCGACCGGGGAGCTGTTTTTT.

V gene TRBV4-3 combines with J gene TRBJ1-1; D is uncertain. This CDR3 contains 15 residues. The V and J ends lost 2 bases and 1 base respectively, with 11 bases between them. Germline CDR1 LGHNA, CDR2 YSLEER. CDR3 amino acids: CASSQLRLPNTEAFF. The CDR3 DNA is TGCGCCAGCAGCCAACTACGACTACCGAACACTGAAGCTTTCTTT.

This clonotype was observed a handful of times. V is TRBV5-1 and J is TRBJ1-1; no reliable D call. Germline CDR1 and CDR2: SGHRS and YFSETQ. Trimming took 0 bases from V and 0 from J, leaving 9 bases between them. The CDR3 is 15 residues long. The CDR3 protein is CASSLVPVLNTEAFF. The CDR3 coding sequence is TGCGCCAGCAGCTTGGTCCCAGTCCTGAACACTGAAGCTTTCTTT.

This clonotype showed up just once. The chain recombines TRBV6-5 with TRBJ1-3; D is ambiguous. V was pared by 2 bases and J by 4 bases, with 15 bases between. CDR1 MNHEY and CDR2 SVGAGI come from the germline V gene. The CDR3 runs 16 residues. The CDR3 DNA is TGTGCCAGCAGTTACGCGAATGGGAATCTCGGAAACACCATATATTTT. This sequence encodes CASSYANGNLGNTIYF.

The CDR3 loop reads CASRLSSSGANVLTF. CDR3 nucleotides: TGTGCCAGCAGACTATCAAGCTCTGGGGCCAACGTCCTGACTTTC. V and J are TRBV12-3 or TRBV12-4 and TRBJ2-6; no clear D. The CDR3 runs to 15 residues. V was trimmed by 6 bases and J by 0 bases, leaving 9 bases between them.